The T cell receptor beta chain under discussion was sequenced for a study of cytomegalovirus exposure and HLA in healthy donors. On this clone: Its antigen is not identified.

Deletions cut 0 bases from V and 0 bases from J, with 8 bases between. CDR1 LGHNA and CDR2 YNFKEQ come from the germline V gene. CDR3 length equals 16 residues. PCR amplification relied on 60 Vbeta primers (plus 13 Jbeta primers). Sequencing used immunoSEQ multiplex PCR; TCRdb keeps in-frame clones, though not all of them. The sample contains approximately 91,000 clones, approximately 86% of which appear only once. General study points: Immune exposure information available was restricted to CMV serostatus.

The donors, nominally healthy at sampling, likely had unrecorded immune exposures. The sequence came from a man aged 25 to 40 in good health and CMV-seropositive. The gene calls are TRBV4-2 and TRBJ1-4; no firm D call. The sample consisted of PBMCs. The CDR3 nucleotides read TGTGCCAGCAGCCAAGATCCCCTAACAACTAATGAAAAACTGTTTTTT. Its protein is CASSQDPLTTNEKLFF.